This T cell receptor (beta chain) was profiled in a study of T-cell memory formation after mild COVID-19. Germline V lookup: CDR1 SGDLS, CDR2 YYNGEE. This CDR3 has 16 residues. The ends lost 4 bases at V and 6 bases at J; junction bases unmatched: 11. One entry per CDR3 protein, called by TCRdb with MiXCR from the 5' RACE reads. The sample includes about 400,000 distinct CDR3 sequences, about a quarter of them seen just once. The sample comprised PBMCs or a T cell subset sorted from them (not recorded which). The TCR sequence derives from an adult woman who had mild COVID-19 (a few samples of this study predate the infection). Cell type and time point are not known. V and J are TRBV9 and TRBJ2-3, with 10 positions matching TRBD2. The CDR3 DNA reads TGTGCCAGCAGCCCCCGGATGAGCGGGGGGGCGGATACGCAGTATTTT. It codes for CASSPRMSGGADTQYF.